This T cell receptor (beta chain) came from a study of T cells in Graves' hyperthyroidism and ophthalmopathy. Study findings and constraints: Most thyroid clonotypes with frequency above 0.001 were detected in blood.

Researchers amplified the TCR beta CDR3 regions from RNA transcripts. An initial round of RT-PCR targeting the TCR CDR3 relied on the HTBI primer set. TCRdb itself ran the multiplex PCR reads through MiXCR, one entry per CDR3 protein. The data contain some 550,000 distinct CDR3 sequences, 15% to 20% of them singletons. Germline CDR1 and CDR2: LNHDA and SQIVND (reference sequence). The CDR3 is 16 amino acids. Trimming stripped 6 bases from V and 4 bases from J, with 19 bases between. Remarks on this clonotype: Its matching antigen is unknown.

The J gene is TRBJ1-5, the V gene TRBV19; TRBD1 is a possible D gene (6 bases). The sequence came from a woman between 40 and 50 years old with Graves' ophthalmopathy. Input material: blood. The CDR3 region is CASSRADRLKNQPQHF. DNA of the CDR3: TGTGCCAGTAGCAGGGCTGACAGGCTTAAGAATCAGCCCCAGCATTTT.